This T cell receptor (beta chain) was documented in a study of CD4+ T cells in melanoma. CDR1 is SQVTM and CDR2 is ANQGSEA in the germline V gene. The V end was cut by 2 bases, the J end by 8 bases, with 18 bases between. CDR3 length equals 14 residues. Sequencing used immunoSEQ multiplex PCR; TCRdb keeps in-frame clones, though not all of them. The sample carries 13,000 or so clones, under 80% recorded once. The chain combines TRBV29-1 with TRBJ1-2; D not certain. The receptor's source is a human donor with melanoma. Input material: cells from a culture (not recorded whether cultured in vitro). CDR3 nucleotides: TGCAGCGTTGAAATGGATACCGTCCGGAAGGGCTACACCTTC. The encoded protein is CSVEMDTVRKGYTF.